The next 13 T cell receptor beta chains were all read from a single sample in a study of neurological immune-mediated disorders. Using its own MiXCR run on the 5' RACE reads, TCRdb lists one record per CDR3 protein. The sample lists tens of thousands of distinct CDR3 sequences; less than 4% were seen once. Sequencing was carried out using PBMCs. The receptors derive from a woman in her forties or fifties with multiple sclerosis.

This clonotype was seen at least ten times. The rearrangement uses TRBV20-1 and TRBJ2-7; D is undetermined. This CDR3 is built from 16 residues. V gave up 4 bases and J gave up 3 bases, with 22 bases separating them. In germline, CDR1 is DFQATT, CDR2 SNEGSKA (reference sequence). CDR3 in DNA: TGCAGTGCTACGAGTTTCGGCCTCCCCCCGGACTACGAGCAGTACTTC. Translation: CSATSFGLPPDYEQYF.

This clonotype was recorded many times. The gene calls are TRBV15 and TRBJ2-3; 7 bases fit TRBD2. The V gene end was trimmed by 1 base and the J gene end by 5 bases; junction bases not matched to a gene: 9. CDR1 LNHNV and CDR2 YYDKDF come from the germline V gene (reference sequence). The CDR3 spans 16 residues. This CDR3 reads CATSRVDGRLGDTQYF. CDR3 bases: TGTGCCACCAGCAGAGTTGACGGGAGGTTAGGAGATACGCAGTATTTT. The full variable domain, rest sourced from reference TRBV15 and TRBJ2-3, is DAMVIQNPRYQVTQFGKPVTLSCSQTLNHNVMYWYQQKSSQAPKLLFHYYDKDFNNEADTPDNFQSRRPNTSFCFLDIRSPGLGDTAMYLCATSRVDGRLGDTQYFGPGTRLTVL.

This clonotype was seen at least ten times. The rearrangement links TRBV9 to TRBJ2-5; possible D gene TRBD2, 6 bases. The germline V gene encodes CDR1 SGDLS and CDR2 YYNGEE. Trimming shortened V by 0 bases and J by 1 base, and 22 bases separated the two germline ends. This CDR3 has 19 amino acids. The CDR3 nucleotides read TGTGCCAGCAGCGTAGCTGGATCTAGCGCCCTGCCTTCCCAAGAGACCCAGTACTTC. Its protein product is CASSVAGSSALPSQETQYF.

This clonotype has a count of ten or more. This chain links TRBV7-9 with TRBJ1-2; no clear D gene. The V gene's germline CDR1 is SEHNR and CDR2 FQNEAQ (reference sequence). The CDR3 totals 14 residues. V was pared by 1 base and J by 4 bases, with 10 bases between. CDR3 loop: CASSLVDGIYGYTF. In DNA, the CDR3 is TGTGCCAGCAGCTTAGTGGACGGGATCTATGGCTACACCTTC.

This clonotype was seen ten or more times. This chain links TRBV12-3 or TRBV12-4 with TRBJ2-1, with no clear D. V was clipped by 2 bases and J by 6 bases, with 8 bases between them. This CDR3 is 13 amino acids long. DNA for the CDR3: TGTGCCAGCAGTTTAAGGGTTGGCAATGAGCAGTTCTTC. Translation: CASSLRVGNEQFF.

This clonotype occurred many times. The chain joins TRBV6-6 to TRBJ1-5; no definite D call. Germline V lookup: CDR1 MNHNY, CDR2 SVGAGI (reference sequence). The V end was cut by 6 bases, the J end by 5 bases, with 14 bases between. The CDR3 runs to 14 residues. DNA for the CDR3: TGTGCCAGCAGACTACAGAGACAAGATCAGCCCCAGCATTTT. Protein sequence: CASRLQRQDQPQHF.

This clonotype is medium-sized in the sample. The J gene is TRBJ2-7, the V gene TRBV29-1; 8 nucleotides agree with TRBD1. J was trimmed by 6 bases and V by 2 bases; bases with no gene match: 12. The CDR3 spans 15 residues. In germline, CDR1 is SQVTM, CDR2 ANQGSEA. DNA for the CDR3: TGCAGCGTTGAAAGAAGGACAGGGAGGCCGGGCGAGCAGTACTTC. Translation gives CSVERRTGRPGEQYF.

This clonotype was observed at least ten times. CDR3 in DNA: TGCAGTGCTAAGGAGGGGTCAAGCTCCTACAATGAGCAGTTCTTC. Its translation: CSAKEGSSSYNEQFF. This chain uses TRBV20-1 with TRBJ2-1; tentative D call: TRBD2 (6 bases). The CDR3 loop spans 15 amino acids. The V and J ends lost 4 bases and 0 bases respectively, with 13 bases between them. CDR1 is DFQATT, CDR2 SNEGSKA, per germline (reference sequence).

This clonotype has a count of ten or more. This rearrangement joins TRBV27 to TRBJ2-5; 10 bases line up with TRBD1. V was pared by 3 bases and J by 5 bases, with 9 bases of the junction left unmatched. The germline V gene has CDR1 MNHEY and CDR2 SMNVEV (reference sequence). The CDR3 runs to 16 residues. CDR3: CASSLLRDRGRETQYF. The CDR3 DNA sequence: TGTGCCAGCAGTTTGTTGCGGGACAGGGGCAGGGAGACCCAGTACTTC.

This clonotype was seen ten or more times. The rearrangement links TRBV18 to TRBJ1-5; D is possibly TRBD1 (5 bases). Germline CDR1 is KGHSH and CDR2 is LQKENI. The V and J ends lost 2 bases and 4 bases respectively, with 6 bases between them. There are 13 residues in the CDR3. In DNA, the CDR3 is TGTGCCAGCTCACCAGGGGCGAATCAGCCCCAGCATTTT. The encoded protein is CASSPGANQPQHF.

This clonotype was recorded many times. This sequence joins TRBV5-1 and TRBJ2-3; the D gene is possibly TRBD1 (6 bases). Germline CDR1 and CDR2: SGHRS and YFSETQ. The CDR3 has 14 residues. The V end was cut by 2 bases, the J end by 4 bases, with 11 bases between. The CDR3 DNA sequence: TGCGCCAGCAGCTTCGGACAGTCCGCAGATACGCAGTATTTT. Translated: CASSFGQSADTQYF.

This clonotype was counted only a few times. V and J are TRBV7-9 and TRBJ2-1, with D possibly matching TRBD2 (6 bases). V was trimmed by 5 bases and J by 7 bases, leaving 12 bases between them. CDR1 SEHNR and CDR2 FQNEAQ come from the germline V gene (reference sequence). This CDR3 spans 13 amino acids. The CDR3 sequence: CASSAGPLNEQFF. CDR3 sequence (DNA): TGTGCCAGCAGCGCGGGACCACTAAATGAGCAGTTCTTC.

As regards this clonotype: A read error may be the cause here, since a much bigger clone is one base away. The gene calls are TRBV7-7 and TRBJ2-1; D might be TRBD2 (6 bases). Germline CDR1 and CDR2: SSHAT and FNYEAQ (reference sequence). The CDR3 is 16 residues long. The CDR3 reads CASSLRGLATNNEQFF. The CDR3 DNA reads TGTGCTAGCAGCTTAAGAGGCCTAGCGACGAACAATGAGCAGTTCTTC.